The present T cell receptor beta chain was sequenced within a study of cytomegalovirus exposure and HLA in healthy donors. Of note for this clone: Its target is unknown. The same CDR3 is also encoded by other DNA sequences in this sample.

60 Vbeta and 13 Jbeta primers were used in PCR. Profiling relied on immunoSEQ multiplex PCR, and the TCRdb table lists in-frame clones only, not all of them. The sample totals about 35,000 clones. Findings and caveats of the study: Being productive about 87% or about 30% of the time was typical of most TCR beta V segments in an earlier analysis.

This CDR3 has 14 residues. Germline V CDR1 and CDR2: KGHSH, LQKENI. The V and J ends lost 3 bases and 3 bases respectively, with 12 bases between them. The sample was PBMCs. This clonotype was obtained from a man aged 35 to 55 in good health and CMV-seronegative. V usage is TRBV18 and J usage is TRBJ2-7; the D gene is possibly TRBD1 (6 bases). Written as DNA, the CDR3 is TGTGCCAGCTCACCTCGGACAGATAGCTACGAGCAGTACTTC. This translates into CASSPRTDSYEQYF.